The 14 T cell receptor beta chains listed next were all sequenced from one sample in a study of T cell repertoires in cytomegalovirus infection. From the reads, TCRdb called clonotypes with MiXCR, one entry per CDR3 protein. The sample yields more than 300,000 distinct CDR3 sequences, about a third seen once. These TCRs' antigens remain unknown. Sequencing used cultured PBMCs, obtained from culture after CMV antigen stimulation. Receptors were obtained from a human donor in good health (CMV status not recorded). Some clones in this sample may be carry-over from other donors' samples.

This chain connects TRBV29-1 to TRBJ2-3; TRBD2 matches at 8 bases. The germline CDR1 and CDR2 sequences are SQVTM and ANQGSEA. The junction had 8 bases not matched to a gene; V was cut back by 2 bases and J by 4 bases. CDR3 size: 15 residues. The CDR3 DNA reads as TGCAGCGTTGAAATCGCTAGCGGGCGAGCAGATACGCAGTATTTT. Translated: CSVEIASGRADTQYF.

This chain connects TRBV28 to TRBJ1-2; 11 nucleotides line up with TRBD1. From germline, CDR1 is MDHEN and CDR2 SYDVKM. V trimming: 5 bases; J trimming: 8 bases; junction bases outside the gene matches: 10. CDR3 length: 15 amino acids. The CDR3 loop is CASSPWTGGAGGYTF. For the CDR3, the DNA is TGTGCCAGCAGTCCCTGGACAGGGGGCGCAGGGGGCTACACCTTC.

This clonotype was detected a few times. The chain links TRBV2 to TRBJ2-3; 8 bases align to TRBD2. V gave up 7 bases and J gave up 8 bases; unmatched junction bases: 8. The CDR3 consists of 13 residues. Looked up from germline, CDR1 is SNHLY and CDR2 is FYNNEI. The CDR3 nucleotides are TGTGCCAGCACAGAAGCGGGGGATGGTACGCAGTATTTT. Its protein product is CASTEAGDGTQYF. The full variable domain, rest sourced from reference TRBV2 and TRBJ2-3, is EPEVTQTPSHQVTQMGQEVILRCVPISNHLYFYWYRQILGQKVEFLVSFYNNEISEKSEIFDDQFSVERPDGSNFTLKIRSTKLEDSAMYFCASTEAGDGTQYFGPGTRLTVL.

This clonotype appeared a single time. The junction and the germline gene differ at one end; a read error may be behind it. The chain links TRBV7-2 to TRBJ2-7; no definite D call. The germline CDR1 and CDR2 sequences are SGHTA and FQGNSA. The CDR3 spans 14 residues. In DNA form, the CDR3 reads TGTGCCAGCAGACACGACACATACTCCTGCGAGCAGTACTTC. Protein product: CASRHDTYSCEQYF.

The chain joins TRBV7-2 to TRBJ1-5; no firm D call. This CDR3 is 15 amino acids long. V was pared by 2 bases and J by 0 bases, with 8 bases between. Germline values: CDR1 SGHTA, CDR2 FQGNSA. The DNA of the CDR3 is TGTGCCAGCAGCTTACAGGTCTTTAGCAATCAGCCCCAGCATTTT. Translation gives CASSLQVFSNQPQHF.

The V call is TRBV6-5, the J call TRBJ2-5; TRBD2 agrees at 7 bases. The CDR3 is 14 amino acids. In germline, CDR1 is MNHEY, CDR2 SVGAGI. The ends lost 0 bases at V and 5 bases at J; junction bases unmatched: 3. The CDR3 DNA follows: TGTGCCAGCAGTTACTCAACCGGGAGGGAGACCCAGTACTTC. This encodes CASSYSTGRETQYF.

This clonotype was detected only a few times. The CDR3 DNA reads TGTGCCAGCAGCACTATTAAGGGGACTAGCGGTAATACGCAGTATTTT. Protein product: CASSTIKGTSGNTQYF. This chain joins TRBV7-6 and TRBJ2-3; 11 bases match TRBD2. Germline V lookup: CDR1 SGHVS, CDR2 FNYEAQ. The CDR3 spans 16 residues. Trimming removed 5 bases from V and 7 bases from J; junction bases left unmatched: 11.

The chain uses TRBV19 and TRBJ2-2; tentatively, D is TRBD2 (6 bases). Per germline, CDR1 LNHDA and CDR2 SQIVND (reference sequence). Trimming stripped 5 bases from V and 0 bases from J, with 16 bases between. This CDR3 is 17 amino acids long. CDR3 loop: CASSAIPGLPNTGELFF. CDR3 coding DNA: TGTGCCAGTAGTGCAATTCCGGGACTGCCGAACACCGGGGAGCTGTTTTTT.

This clonotype was seen a few times. The chain carries TRBV7-8 and TRBJ1-1; D remains unclear. Germline loops: CDR1 SGHVS, CDR2 FQNEAQ. Trimming cost V 2 bases and J 8 bases, with 12 bases left between them. CDR3 length: 13 residues. Here the CDR3 DNA reads TGTGCCAGCAGCTTATTCTTGACCGAAGAAGCTTTCTTT. Translation: CASSLFLTEEAFF.

V and J are TRBV29-1 and TRBJ2-3; D remains ambiguous. The CDR3 is 11 residues long. V lost 4 bases, J lost 4 bases, and 6 bases lay in between. The germline V gene encodes CDR1 SQVTM and CDR2 ANQGSEA. The CDR3 sequence is CSVGRADTQYF. CDR3 in DNA: TGCAGCGTTGGCCGGGCAGATACGCAGTATTTT.

This clonotype was seen more than once but under ten times. The rearrangement joins TRBV7-2 to TRBJ2-1, with TRBD2 matching over 8 bases. The CDR3 has 19 residues. J gave up 0 bases and V 1 base, and 11 bases lay outside the gene matches. The germline CDR1 and CDR2 sequences are SGHTA and FQGNSA. As DNA, the CDR3 is TGTGCCAGCAGCTTAGTAGCCGGAGGCACTAGCGGCTCCTACAATGAGCAGTTCTTC. Its translation is CASSLVAGGTSGSYNEQFF.

With regard to this clonotype: A much larger clone lies a single base off, so this may be a read error. As the CDR3 is not closed by the conserved phenylalanine or tryptophan, this likely results from a read error. This CDR3 reads CASSPSRSSYNEQFL. DNA for the CDR3: TGTGCCAGCAGCCCCTCGAGGAGCTCCTACAATGAGCAGTTCCTC. V usage is TRBV6-2 or TRBV6-3 and J usage is TRBJ2-1; D not resolved. This CDR3 is 15 amino acids long. Germline V gives CDR1 MNHEY, CDR2 SVGEGT. The V end was cut by 6 bases, the J end by 0 bases, with 12 bases between.

Ten or more counts support this clonotype. The CDR3 protein is CASSPSYSGGEKLFF. The CDR3 nucleotides read TGTGCCAGCTCACCATCTTATTCGGGCGGTGAAAAACTGTTTTTT. The chain links TRBV18 to TRBJ1-4; D ambiguous. This CDR3 comprises 15 residues. CDR1 and CDR2 from the germline V gene are KGHSH and LQKENI. Between the trimmed V and J ends, which lost 2 bases and 7 bases, there was a span of 14 bases. Together with reference TRBV18 and TRBJ1-4, the CDR3 gives the full variable domain: NAGVMQNPRHLVRRRGQEARLRCSPMKGHSHVYWYRQLPEEGLKFMVYLQKENIIDESGMPKERFSAEFPKEGPSILRIQQVVRGDSAAYFCASSPSYSGGEKLFFGSGTQLSVL.

This clonotype has ten or more counts. The chain recombines TRBV4-1 with TRBJ2-2; TRBD2 matches 8 bases. With 0 bases clipped from V and 3 bases from J, the junction kept 0 bases outside the gene matches. CDR1 MGHRA and CDR2 YSYEKL come from the germline V gene. CDR3 size: 15 residues. CDR3 bases: TGCGCCAGCAGCCAAGAACTAGCGGACACCGGGGAGCTGTTTTTT. Amino acids: CASSQELADTGELFF.